This T cell receptor (beta chain) was sequenced during a study of regulatory T cells in long-lasting Graves disease. About the research overall: Antithyroid drugs had been taken by newly diagnosed Graves' patients for under 3 months.

The CDR3 has 15 amino acids. The V end lost 0 bases, the J end lost 3 bases, and 9 bases lay between the germline ends. Germline V CDR1 and CDR2: LGHNT, FRNRAP. This clonotype was counted a few times. Described time point: newly diagnosed GD, antithyroid drugs for less than 3 months. Extracted PBMC RNA gave rise to the TCR library. iRepertoire HTBI primers and Arm-PCR of CDR3 regions built TCR beta libraries. TCRdb passed the multiplex PCR reads through MiXCR, listing each CDR3 protein once. The data contain more than 400,000 distinct CDR3 sequences, about a sixth of them singletons. These data were likewise used in another study, on T cells in Graves' hyperthyroidism and ophthalmopathy.

The sequence derives from a woman aged 25 to 39 with Graves disease. The chain links TRBV12-5 to TRBJ2-1; D possibly matches TRBD1 or TRBD2 (5 bases each). The sample was peripheral blood mononuclear cells (PBMCs), taken at new diagnosis, from a patient treated with antithyroid drugs. CDR3 nucleotide sequence: TGTGCTAGTGGTTTGGTACGGGGCCGCTACAATGAGCAGTTCTTC. This gives the protein CASGLVRGRYNEQFF.